This TCR beta chain stems from a study of CD8 T cells in Susac syndrome. This clonotype was detected only a few times. Looked up from germline, CDR1 is SGHRS and CDR2 is YFSETQ. The V segment lost 0 bases and the J segment 2 bases; nucleotides outside the gene matches: 5. This CDR3 is 15 amino acids long. RNA was extracted with the RNeasy kit, and a quantity of roughly 0.5 to 1 ug was reverse transcribed using random hexamers. TCRdb passed the immunoSEQ multiplex PCR reads through MiXCR, listing each CDR3 protein once. The sample consists of approximately 120,000 distinct CDR3 sequences, around 94% of them appearing once.

Sequencing was carried out using CD8+ T cells from PBMCs. The gene calls are TRBV5-1 and TRBJ2-7; TRBD2 matches 7 bases. This receptor was obtained from a human donor with Susac syndrome. CDR3: CASSLGSSGAYEQYF. The CDR3 nucleotides read TGCGCCAGCAGCTTGGGTTCTAGCGGCGCCTACGAGCAGTACTTC. Combining the CDR3 with reference TRBV5-1 and TRBJ2-7 gives the whole variable domain KAGVTQTPRYLIKTRGQQVTLSCSPISGHRSVSWYQQTPGQGLQFLFEYFSETQRNKGNFPGRFSGRQFSNSRSEMNVSTLELGDSALYLCASSLGSSGAYEQYFGPGTRLTVT.